What follows is one T cell receptor (beta chain) and its context. Germline CDR1 is MNHNS and CDR2 is SASEGT. V shed 1 base and J shed 0 bases, with 10 bases lying between them. The CDR3 is 15 residues long. Amplification used 60 Vbeta primers and 13 Jbeta primers. Sequenced by immunoSEQ multiplex PCR; TCRdb stores in-frame clones only, minus some. The data contain over 110,000 clones, 75% to 80% of them singletons. The data derive from a study of cytomegalovirus exposure and HLA in healthy donors. The chain couples TRBV6-1 to TRBJ2-7; TRBD1 is a possible D gene (5 bases). The sequenced sample was PBMCs. The source of this sequence is a woman under 30 in good health and CMV-seropositive. CDR3 bases: TGTGCCAGCAGTGAAGAGCAGGGCAGCTCCTACGAGCAGTACTTC. It is translated as CASSEEQGSSYEQYF.